The subject of this entry is one T cell receptor beta chain. This clonotype was detected a few times. The antigen it binds to is not known. Base quality data are lacking; no much larger clone is found one base away. To prepare the library, 5' RACE was applied. Sequenced on a NextSeq 500. Unique molecular identifiers were attached to individual cDNA molecules in the TCR library protocol so that sequencing error and PCR bias could be corrected. Both TCR alpha and beta chains were sequenced, and tight co-correlation was observed between alpha and beta sequence abundances in each sample. Under the source paper's analysis protocol: V gene, J gene and CDR3 annotation of TCR sequences was performed with Decombinator V4. Expanded TCRs were defined as changing significantly between any two time points under a Poisson model with p below 0.0001. Abundances of TCRs were expressed as counts per million after normalisation to the total number of TCRs sequenced in each sample. A search of VDJdb, accessed on 1 November 2021, was run for TCRs annotated to CMV, EBV and SARS-CoV-2, with TCRs annotated for multiple antigens excluded. The public sequencing data were trimmed at Q25 with fastp and processed into clonotypes with MiXCR by TCRdb, which kept only in-frame beta chains. Under each unique CDR3 protein, matching rows form one entry showing the most common genes and DNA. None of the V and J calls come from the authors' own analysis; TCRdb made them. For this sample there are over 95,000 distinct CDR3 sequences; roughly 15% appear just once. The top ten clones comprise around 1.3% of the sample.

This was a case-control study nested in a cohort of healthcare workers in London, UK, who had nasopharyngeal swab PCR tests and blood samples taken every week. Healthcare workers were recruited during the week of the UK lockdown, between 23 and 31 March 2020, and followed weekly for up to roughly 16 weeks. The sample is drawn from a study of early T cells in non-severe SARS-CoV-2 infection (dated by TCRdb to the early 2020s). Regarding the complete study: Because TCR sequencing relied on bulk RNA taken from unsorted whole blood, pairing of alpha and beta chains was not possible. Overall study results and their limits: Matching against VDJdb was skewed toward anti-spike CD8 responses, likely underestimated virus-specific expansions, and missed private and CD4 specificities.

This clonotype originated in an adult who was a healthcare worker with PCR-confirmed SARS-CoV-2 infection or an uninfected control (not recorded which). The sequencing sample was made of whole blood.

CDR3 sequence: CSAKIAGNYNEQFF. The nucleotide sequence reads TGCAGTGCAAAGATAGCGGGGAACTACAATGAGCAGTTCTTC. The chain uses TRBV20-1 and TRBJ2-1; 8 junctional bases match TRBD2. V lost 6 bases and J lost 3 bases, and the count of bases not matched to a germline gene is 7. The CDR3 runs 14 residues from the cysteine to the phenylalanine. Only the CDR3 portion is preserved as DNA: 42 bases, with reading frame beginning at the first base. CDR1 and CDR2 are drawn from the germline V gene (reference sequence): DFQATT, SNEGSKA.